This TCR beta chain was observed in a study of prognosis after radiotherapy for stage I lung cancer. The trim removed 3 bases at V and 8 bases at J, leaving 12 bases unmatched. Germline V gene lookup returns CDR1 DFQATT and CDR2 SNEGSKA (reference sequence). The CDR3 extends over 15 amino acids. None of the patients had undergone chemotherapy or radiotherapy beforehand or had any other malignancy, and each showed node-negative status on CT and PET/CT. Comments on this clonotype: As yet, its antigen is unknown. This may stem from a read error, because a much larger clone lies one nucleotide away.

General study findings and limits: Stereotactic body radiation therapy was followed by a fall in unique TCR clone counts, with a median of roughly 10,000 versus 7,000.

TCR beta CDR3 was amplified from genomic DNA by two-round multiplex PCR. Primers specific to each TRBV and TRBJ gene were used in first-round PCR. One entry per CDR3 protein, called by TCRdb with MiXCR from the multiplex PCR reads. Of over 50,000 distinct CDR3 sequences in the sample, under 45% were seen once. The source was PBMCs, collected before or after stereotactic body radiation therapy (not recorded which). The TCR sequence derives from a donor over 45 with non-small cell lung cancer. The J gene is TRBJ1-2, the V gene TRBV20-1, with 10 bases aligning to TRBD1. The CDR3 reads CSASSVGQGEGGYTF. CDR3 sequence (DNA): TGCAGTGCTAGTTCGGTAGGACAGGGGGAGGGAGGCTACACCTTC.